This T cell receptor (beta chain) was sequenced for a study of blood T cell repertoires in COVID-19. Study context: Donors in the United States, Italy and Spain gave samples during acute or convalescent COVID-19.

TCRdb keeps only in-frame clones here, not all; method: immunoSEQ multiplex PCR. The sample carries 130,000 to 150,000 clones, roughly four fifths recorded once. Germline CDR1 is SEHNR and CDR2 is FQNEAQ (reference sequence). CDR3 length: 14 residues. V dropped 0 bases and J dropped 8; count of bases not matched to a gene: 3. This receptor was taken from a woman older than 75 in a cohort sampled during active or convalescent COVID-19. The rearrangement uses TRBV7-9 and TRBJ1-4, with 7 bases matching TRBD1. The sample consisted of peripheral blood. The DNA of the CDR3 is TGTGCCAGCAGCTTAGCAGGGGGCGACGAAAAACTGTTTTTT. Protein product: CASSLAGGDEKLFF. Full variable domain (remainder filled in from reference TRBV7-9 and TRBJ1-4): DTGVSQNPRHKITKRGQNVTFRCDPISEHNRLYWYRQTLGQGPEFLTYFQNEAQLEKSRLLSDRFSAERPKGSFSTLEIQRTEQGDSAMYLCASSLAGGDEKLFFGSGTQLSVL.